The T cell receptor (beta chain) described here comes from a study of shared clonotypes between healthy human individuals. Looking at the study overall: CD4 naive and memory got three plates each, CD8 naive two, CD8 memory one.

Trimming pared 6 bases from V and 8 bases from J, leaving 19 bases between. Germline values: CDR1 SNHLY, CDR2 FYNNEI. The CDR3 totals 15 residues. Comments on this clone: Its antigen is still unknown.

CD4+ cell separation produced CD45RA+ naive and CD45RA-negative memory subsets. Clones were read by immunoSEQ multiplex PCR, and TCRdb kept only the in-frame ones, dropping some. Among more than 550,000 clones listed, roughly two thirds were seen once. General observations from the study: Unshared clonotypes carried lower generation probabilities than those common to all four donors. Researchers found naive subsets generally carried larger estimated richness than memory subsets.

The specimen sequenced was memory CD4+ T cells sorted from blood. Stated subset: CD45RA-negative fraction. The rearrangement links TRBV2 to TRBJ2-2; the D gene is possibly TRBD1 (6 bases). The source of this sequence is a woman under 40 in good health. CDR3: CASRIRDTHSGELFF. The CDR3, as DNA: TGTGCCAGCAGGATCCGGGACACACACTCTGGGGAGCTGTTTTTT.